Following are 13 T cell receptor beta chains from one sample sequenced in a study of early stage breast cancer tumors. The data were produced by immunoSEQ multiplex PCR, yet TCRdb's version contains in-frame clones alone and is incomplete. Altogether over 5,000 clones are present, around 70% being singletons, with the ten largest covering about 15%. The material sequenced was breast tumor tissue. The origin of the receptors is a person aged 55 to 69 with breast cancer.

This chain links TRBV2 with TRBJ2-2; 7 bases are a match to TRBD2. The germline gives CDR1 SNHLY, CDR2 FYNNEI. Losses at the gene ends were 3 bases for V and 5 bases for J; bases not matched to a gene: 6. The CDR3 runs to 15 residues. The CDR3 nucleotides are TGTGCCAGCAGTGACCGGGGGGTCTTTACCGGGGAGCTGTTTTTT. Its translation: CASSDRGVFTGELFF.

The V call is TRBV2, the J call TRBJ2-7; D is possibly TRBD1 (5 bases). V was clipped by 3 bases and J by 2 bases, with 8 bases between them. Per the germline V gene, CDR1 is SNHLY and CDR2 is FYNNEI. The CDR3 loop spans 13 amino acids. CDR3 sequence (DNA): TGTGCCAGCAGTGACAGGGCGGCCTACGAGCAGTACTTC. Amino acid sequence: CASSDRAAYEQYF.

This clone was picked up a small number of times. V and J are TRBV6-6 and TRBJ1-5, with 8 bases lining up with TRBD1. The CDR3 spans 15 residues. The V gene end was trimmed by 0 bases and the J gene end by 5 bases; junction bases not matched to a gene: 3. Germline values: CDR1 MNHNY, CDR2 SVGAGI (reference sequence). The CDR3 is CASSYSTGGDQPQHF. The CDR3 region has the DNA TGTGCCAGCAGTTACTCCACAGGGGGGGATCAGCCCCAGCATTTT.

A note on this clone: The junction and the germline gene differ at one end; a read error may be behind it. The J gene is TRBJ2-7, the V gene TRBV6-6, with a weak D call TRBD2 (6 bases). Per the germline V gene, CDR1 is MNHNY and CDR2 is SVGAGI (reference sequence). This CDR3 has 14 residues. DNA for the CDR3: TGTGCCATCAGTGGTTCTCGGGAGATGTACGAGCAGTACTTC. Its protein product is CAISGSREMYEQYF.

This clone has more than one count but fewer than ten. The genes are TRBV27 and TRBJ1-2; D is perhaps TRBD1 (6 bases). CDR1 is MNHEY, CDR2 SMNVEV, per germline (reference sequence). This CDR3 contains 13 residues. Trimming stripped 8 bases from V and 0 bases from J, with 10 bases between. The chain's CDR3 is CASGGAANYGYTF. The CDR3 DNA reads TGTGCCAGCGGGGGGGCCGCTAACTATGGCTACACCTTC.

The chain has TRBV7-9 and TRBJ2-5; D unresolved. Germline V lookup: CDR1 SEHNR, CDR2 FQNEAQ (reference sequence). V was cut by 5 bases and J by 4 bases, with 11 bases left in between. The CDR3 sequence is 13 residues long. The CDR3 region has the DNA TGTGCCAGCAGCGCTCTCGCGTTAGAGACCCAGTACTTC. This codes for CASSALALETQYF.

CDR3 in DNA: TGCGCCAGCAGCTCCCGGACAGGAGCTGAGGCAGATACGCAGTATTTT. Translation gives CASSSRTGAEADTQYF. The chain links TRBV5-1 to TRBJ2-3; 7 bases match TRBD1. The CDR3 consists of 16 residues. CDR1 is SGHRS, CDR2 YFSETQ, per germline. Trimming cost V 3 bases and J 4 bases; bases outside gene matches: 11.

The chain carries TRBV5-6 and TRBJ2-7, with 9 bases fitting TRBD2. Germline V lookup: CDR1 SGHDT, CDR2 YYEEEE. Trimming took 4 bases from V and 9 from J; bases not matched to a gene: 11. The CDR3 is 14 residues long. The CDR3 sequence is CASSVYGGRARQYF. The CDR3 coding sequence is TGTGCCAGCAGCGTGTATGGCGGGAGGGCCCGGCAGTACTTC.

This rearrangement joins TRBV6-5 to TRBJ1-1; no definite D call. This CDR3 is built from 14 residues. Germline V gene lookup returns CDR1 MNHEY and CDR2 SVGAGI. The V gene lost 0 bases and the J gene lost 1 base, with 6 bases spanning the gap. The CDR3, as DNA: TGTGCCAGCAGTTACTCGGAGGGGAACACTGAAGCTTTCTTT. Protein product: CASSYSEGNTEAFF.

This clone has just a few counts. V usage is TRBV6-5 and J usage is TRBJ1-4; weak D call: TRBD1 (5 bases). This CDR3 contains 15 residues. Trimming took 5 bases from V and 3 from J, leaving 13 bases between them. CDR1 and CDR2 (germline): MNHEY, SVGAGI. CDR3 protein: CASSADRGSNEKLFF. The CDR3 DNA is TGTGCCAGCAGTGCCGACAGAGGATCTAATGAAAAACTGTTTTTT.

The rearrangement links TRBV5-1 to TRBJ2-7, with TRBD1 matching 10 bases. CDR1 and CDR2 from the germline V gene are SGHRS and YFSETQ. V lost 4 bases and J lost 2; bases outside the gene matches: 12. This CDR3 is 17 amino acids long. CDR3 DNA: TGCGCCAGCAGCAGGGGGACAGGGGCACAATCCACCTACGAGCAGTACTTC. Amino acid sequence: CASSRGTGAQSTYEQYF. The full variable domain, with the rest looked up from reference TRBV5-1 and TRBJ2-7, is KAGVTQTPRYLIKTRGQQVTLSCSPISGHRSVSWYQQTPGQGLQFLFEYFSETQRNKGNFPGRFSGRQFSNSRSEMNVSTLELGDSALYLCASSRGTGAQSTYEQYFGPGTRLTVT.

The sample holds a few counts of this clone. The J gene is TRBJ1-4, the V gene TRBV4-1, with TRBD1 as a possible D gene (5 bases). CDR1 is MGHRA and CDR2 is YSYEKL in the germline V gene. Deletions cut 0 bases from V and 6 bases from J, with 20 bases between. The CDR3 loop spans 18 amino acids. Here the CDR3 reads CASSQDQKGEALDEKLFF. The CDR3 DNA sequence: TGCGCCAGCAGCCAAGATCAGAAAGGGGAGGCCCTTGATGAAAAACTGTTTTTT.

The chain combines TRBV2 with TRBJ2-4; perhaps TRBD2 as D (6 bases). Germline loops: CDR1 SNHLY, CDR2 FYNNEI. CDR3 size: 13 residues. Trimming took 6 bases from V and 0 from J, leaving 6 bases between them. In DNA, the CDR3 is TGTGCCAGCAGGGGGGGAGCCAAAAACATTCAGTACTTC. Protein: CASRGGAKNIQYF.